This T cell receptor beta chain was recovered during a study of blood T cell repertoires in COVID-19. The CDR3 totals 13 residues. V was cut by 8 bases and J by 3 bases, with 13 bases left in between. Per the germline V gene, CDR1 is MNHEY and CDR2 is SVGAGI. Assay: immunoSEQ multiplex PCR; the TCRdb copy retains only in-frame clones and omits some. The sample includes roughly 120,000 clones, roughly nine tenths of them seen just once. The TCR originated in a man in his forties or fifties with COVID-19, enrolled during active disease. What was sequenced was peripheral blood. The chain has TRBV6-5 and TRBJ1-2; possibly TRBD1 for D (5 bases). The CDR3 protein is CASLARVDYGYTF. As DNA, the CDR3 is TGTGCCAGCCTGGCCAGGGTAGACTATGGCTACACCTTC.